This T cell receptor beta chain was sequenced for a study of blood T cell repertoires in COVID-19. Study-level background: Sites across the United States, Italy and Spain contributed samples from acute and convalescent COVID-19. In each case, the material was cDNA or gDNA derived from T cells, B-cell-depleted T cells, or PBMCs.

Methods used by the authors: Amplification with reference gene primers provided the estimates of nucleated cell counts. The protocol was immunoSEQ multiplex PCR, while the TCRdb copy is restricted to in-frame clones and leaves out a portion. V and J calls and clone size are those listed in that table; D and trimming were worked out from the DNA. The table shows 65,000 to 100,000 clones, with almost 90% occurring only once. With 3 bases clipped from V and 5 bases from J, the junction kept 11 bases outside the gene matches. The CDR3 totals 16 residues. The germline V gene encodes CDR1 SGHRS and CDR2 YFSETQ.

Source material: peripheral blood. This TCR was recovered from a woman aged 80 or over with acute or convalescent COVID-19. This chain uses TRBV5-1 with TRBJ1-1; TRBD1 aligns across 9 bases. CDR3 nucleotide sequence: TGCGCCAGCAGCTACGCAACAGGGGGCGTGAGAACTGAAGCTTTCTTT. Residues: CASSYATGGVRTEAFF.